Below are 32 T cell receptor beta chains sequenced from a single sample in a study of cytomegalovirus exposure and HLA in healthy donors. The PCR made use of 60 Vbeta and 13 Jbeta primers. The method was immunoSEQ multiplex PCR; TCRdb's version includes in-frame clones alone and lacks a portion of them. The table includes 150,000 or so clones, around 75% detected once. Sequenced input: PBMCs. All receptors come from a woman aged 40 to 49 in good health and CMV-seropositive.

This clone was recorded only once. This chain joins TRBV28 and TRBJ1-2; no clear D gene. V lost 2 bases and J 2 bases, leaving 15 bases between the germline ends. From germline, CDR1 is MDHEN and CDR2 SYDVKM. The CDR3 has 16 amino acids. CDR3 amino acids: CASSLRLGPSNYGYTF. Written as DNA, the CDR3 is TGTGCCAGCAGTTTACGCCTTGGCCCCTCGAACTATGGCTACACCTTC.

This chain links TRBV30 with TRBJ2-7; TRBD1 matches 7 bases. V lost 3 bases to trimming and J lost 7 bases; unmatched junction nucleotides: 12. Germline CDR1 reads GTSNPN; CDR2 reads SVGIG (reference sequence). The length of the CDR3 is 14 residues. CDR3 nucleotides: TGTGCCTGGAGGATCTTTGACAGGGAGTGGGAGCAGTACTTC. Protein product: CAWRIFDREWEQYF.

V and J are TRBV2 and TRBJ1-2; 7 nucleotides align to TRBD1. J was trimmed by 7 bases and V by 6 bases; bases with no gene match: 8. The CDR3 is 13 amino acids. Germline V lookup: CDR1 SNHLY, CDR2 FYNNEI. CDR3 nucleotide sequence: TGTGCCAGCAGCGTCTTTGACAGGGCTGGCTACACCTTC. Translating it yields CASSVFDRAGYTF.

The chain combines TRBV11-2 with TRBJ1-5; D call uncertain. The CDR3 consists of 15 residues. Between the trimmed V and J ends, which lost 5 bases and 6 bases, there was a span of 17 bases. Per the germline V gene, CDR1 is SGHAT and CDR2 is FQNNGV. The CDR3 loop reads CASSPSPGSGQPQHF. The CDR3 DNA reads TGTGCCAGCAGCCCTAGCCCGGGGAGCGGTCAGCCCCAGCATTTT.

CDR3 in DNA: TGTGCCAGCAGTCAATCAGGGGGCGCTTACGAGCAGTACTTC. The encoded protein is CASSQSGGAYEQYF. This rearrangement joins TRBV6-5 to TRBJ2-7, with 8 bases lining up with TRBD1. This CDR3 has 14 residues. Per germline, CDR1 MNHEY and CDR2 SVGAGI. V lost 5 bases, J lost 4 bases, and 7 bases stayed unmatched.

This clone was observed a handful of times. V is TRBV6-5 and J is TRBJ1-6; 7 nucleotides align to TRBD1. Germline lookup yields CDR1 MNHEY and CDR2 SVGAGI. With V trimmed by 0 bases and J by 5 bases, 4 bases remained unmatched. The CDR3 length is 16 residues. CDR3 protein: CASSYSNRGHNSPLHF. CDR3 in DNA: TGTGCCAGCAGTTACTCTAACAGGGGACATAATTCACCCCTCCACTTT.

The CDR3 DNA reads as TGCAGCGTTCTTCGGGAGGGTATGTTCACAGATACGCAGTATTTT. Translated, it gives CSVLREGMFTDTQYF. The V and J genes are TRBV29-1 and TRBJ2-3; TRBD2 matches at 8 bases. V shed 5 bases, J shed 2 bases, and the junction held 9 bases outside the gene matches. The CDR3 loop spans 15 amino acids. Per germline, CDR1 SQVTM and CDR2 ANQGSEA.

The genes are TRBV4-1 and TRBJ1-2, with D possibly being TRBD1 (5 bases). Trimming took off 5 bases at V and 4 bases at J, with 17 bases between the two ends. CDR1 MGHRA and CDR2 YSYEKL come from the germline V gene. This CDR3 is 15 amino acids long. The CDR3 spells CASSEGHGVAYGYTF. In DNA form, the CDR3 reads TGCGCCAGCAGCGAAGGACACGGGGTGGCCTATGGCTACACCTTC.

CDR3 bases: TGTGCCAGCAGTATGAGGACTAGCGGGAGAGGCCCCTACGAGCAGTACTTC. The encoded protein is CASSMRTSGRGPYEQYF. J is TRBJ2-5 and V is TRBV27; the match to TRBD2 covers 13 bases. The J call may be wrong; the DNA end is better matched by TRBJ2-7. Germline CDR1 is MNHEY and CDR2 is SMNVEV (reference sequence). There are 17 residues in the CDR3.

This clone was observed a handful of times. The chain combines TRBV29-1 with TRBJ1-1; 7 bases fit TRBD1. CDR3 length: 13 residues. After removal of 7 bases from V and 3 bases from J, the junction contained 8 bases not matched to a gene. Germline V CDR1 and CDR2: SQVTM, ANQGSEA. The CDR3 DNA is TGCAGCGCCCGGGACAGTAAGTACACTGAAGCTTTCTTT. It specifies CSARDSKYTEAFF.

The chain is built from TRBV7-3 and TRBJ2-3; 7 bases agree with TRBD2. The CDR3 runs 14 residues. With 5 bases clipped from V and 6 bases from J, the junction kept 8 bases outside the gene matches. CDR1 and CDR2 from the germline V gene are SGHTA and FQGTGA. The CDR3, as DNA: TGTGCCAGCAGCGCAATATCTAGCGGCGATACGCAGTATTTT. Protein: CASSAISSGDTQYF.

This clone was recorded only once. This chain uses TRBV5-8 with TRBJ2-3, with TRBD1 as a possible D gene (5 bases). This CDR3 contains 15 residues. The germline V and J ends were trimmed by 3 bases and 1 base, with 12 bases remaining between them. Germline loops: CDR1 SGHTS, CDR2 YDEGEE. CDR3 nucleotides: TGTGCCAGCAGCTACGCCCAGGGTGGCACAGATACGCAGTATTTT. Translated, it gives CASSYAQGGTDTQYF.

This clone was recorded a few times. The chain couples TRBV28 to TRBJ2-7; D ambiguous. In germline, CDR1 is MDHEN, CDR2 SYDVKM. Trimming removed 4 bases from V and 6 bases from J, with 16 bases in between. The CDR3 runs 14 residues. The CDR3 sequence is CASSSTPLRGEQYF. The CDR3 DNA sequence: TGTGCCAGCAGTTCTACCCCCCTGAGAGGCGAGCAGTACTTC.

This chain links TRBV6-1 with TRBJ1-4, with 9 bases matching TRBD1. V shed 6 bases, J shed 8 bases, and the junction held 10 bases outside the gene matches. This CDR3 region has 15 residues. Germline V gives CDR1 MNHNS, CDR2 SASEGT. As DNA, the CDR3 is TGTGCCAGCAGCCCGGGGGGACAGGGACGAGAAAAACTGTTTTTT. The encoded protein is CASSPGGQGREKLFF.

The genes are TRBV29-1 and TRBJ2-7, with D maybe TRBD2 (5 bases). The V gene lost 2 bases and the J gene lost 5 bases, with 13 bases spanning the gap. CDR1 is SQVTM and CDR2 is ANQGSEA in the germline V gene. The CDR3 loop spans 13 amino acids. CDR3 DNA sequence: TGCAGCGTTGAAATGGGAGCCAGGAACGAGCAGTACTTC. As protein: CSVEMGARNEQYF.

This clone was observed once. The chain links TRBV5-5 to TRBJ2-1; 11 nucleotides align to TRBD2. V dropped 3 bases and J dropped 0; count of bases not matched to a gene: 14. This CDR3 spans 20 amino acids. Germline loops: CDR1 SGHKS, CDR2 YYEKEE (reference sequence). CDR3: CASSSSMTSGTYGSYNEQFF. CDR3 nucleotide sequence: TGTGCCAGCAGCTCCTCCATGACTAGCGGGACGTATGGCTCCTACAATGAGCAGTTCTTC.

This sequence joins TRBV19 and TRBJ2-7; 8 bases map to TRBD1. V lost 5 bases to trimming and J lost 2 bases; unmatched junction nucleotides: 5. The germline CDR1 and CDR2 sequences are LNHDA and SQIVND (reference sequence). The CDR3 contains 14 residues. CDR3 nucleotide sequence: TGTGCCAGTAGTCCGACGACAGGGGCCTACGAGCAGTACTTC. Amino acid sequence: CASSPTTGAYEQYF.

This clone was recorded only once. J is TRBJ2-5 and V is TRBV18; 7 bases match TRBD2. With V trimmed by 3 bases and J by 0 bases, 19 bases remained unmatched. The CDR3 sequence is 20 residues long. From germline, CDR1 is KGHSH and CDR2 LQKENI. CDR3 residues: CASSPDYLPTSWGYQETQYF. CDR3 DNA: TGTGCCAGCTCACCCGATTATCTTCCGACTAGCTGGGGATACCAAGAGACCCAGTACTTC.

The sample holds one count of this clone. V is TRBV29-1 and J is TRBJ2-4; D gene uncertain. V lost 3 bases and J lost 4, with 10 bases in between. Germline CDR1 reads SQVTM; CDR2 reads ANQGSEA. The CDR3 loop spans 13 amino acids. The CDR3 spells CSVESVSKNIQYF. In nucleotides, the CDR3 is TGCAGCGTTGAGTCAGTCTCTAAAAACATTCAGTACTTC. Variable domain in full (rest from reference TRBV29-1 and TRBJ2-4): SAVISQKPSRDICQRGTSLTIQCQVDSQVTMMFWYRQQPGQSLTLIATANQGSEATYESGFVIDKFPISRPNLTFSTLTVSNMSPEDSSIYLCSVESVSKNIQYFGAGTRLSVL.

The chain recombines TRBV28 with TRBJ1-5, with D unresolved. Trimming removed 3 bases from V and 1 base from J, with 13 bases in between. CDR1 is MDHEN and CDR2 is SYDVKM in the germline V gene. This CDR3 contains 16 residues. For the CDR3, the DNA is TGTGCCAGCAGTTTCCCTCCACTGAGGAGCAATCAGCCCCAGCATTTT. This gives the protein CASSFPPLRSNQPQHF.

The chain combines TRBV6-5 with TRBJ2-1; 11 nucleotides agree with TRBD2. V lost 0 bases to trimming and J lost 6 bases; unmatched junction nucleotides: 1. The CDR3 loop spans 15 amino acids. Germline CDR1 MNHEY, CDR2 SVGAGI. CDR3 DNA: TGTGCCAGCAGTTACTCGACTAGCGGGGTCAATGAGCAGTTCTTC. Translating it yields CASSYSTSGVNEQFF.

The chain is built from TRBV7-8 and TRBJ2-5; the D gene is possibly TRBD1 (6 bases). The CDR3 contains 19 residues. In germline, CDR1 is SGHVS, CDR2 FQNEAQ. V shed 5 bases and J shed 0 bases, with 25 bases lying between them. The CDR3 region has the DNA TGTGCCAGCAGCCTCATCACAGGGCTACCCCGGTGGTACCAAGAGACCCAGTACTTC. This encodes CASSLITGLPRWYQETQYF.

The chain combines TRBV11-2 with TRBJ2-7; the D gene is possibly TRBD2 (6 bases). Germline assignment: CDR1 SGHAT and CDR2 FQNNGV. The CDR3 is 18 residues long. V lost 3 bases and J 0 bases, leaving 21 bases between the germline ends. The CDR3 DNA reads as TGTGCCAGCAGCTTGGCGTTGGGCTTGGGGGGAACCTCCTACGAGCAGTACTTC. The encoded protein is CASSLALGLGGTSYEQYF.

The chain couples TRBV30 to TRBJ1-2; TRBD1 agrees at 9 bases. V trimming: 0 bases; J trimming: 5 bases; junction bases outside the gene matches: 7. The CDR3 length is 15 residues. CDR1 GTSNPN and CDR2 SVGIG come from the germline V gene (reference sequence). The CDR3 DNA sequence: TGTGCCTGGAGTGTACTTAGAGACAGGGGGTATGGCTACACCTTC. Translated, it gives CAWSVLRDRGYGYTF.

This clone was seen more than once but under ten times. The rearrangement uses TRBV27 and TRBJ2-7; 7 bases line up with TRBD1. Trimming cost V 6 bases and J 5 bases; bases outside gene matches: 10. The CDR3 consists of 14 residues. The germline V gene has CDR1 MNHEY and CDR2 SMNVEV (reference sequence). The CDR3 is CASSLSTGTNEQYF. Written as DNA, the CDR3 is TGTGCCAGCAGCCTATCGACAGGGACCAACGAGCAGTACTTC.

There are a few counts of this clone. The chain links TRBV5-8 to TRBJ2-3; 8 bases line up with TRBD2. Germline trimming cut 0 bases from V and 14 bases from J; bases unmatched to any gene: 14. Per germline, CDR1 SGHTS and CDR2 YDEGEE. This CDR3 spans 15 amino acids. The CDR3 spells CASSLVRLASRRGYF. The CDR3 nucleotides are TGTGCCAGCAGCTTGGTAAGACTAGCGTCACGGCGAGGGTATTTT.

This sequence joins TRBV30 and TRBJ1-3, with 7 bases that match TRBD1. This CDR3 is 14 amino acids long. Trimming at V came to 1 base and at J to 11 bases, leaving 11 bases not matched to a gene. From germline, CDR1 is GTSNPN and CDR2 SVGIG (reference sequence). In DNA, the CDR3 is TGTGCCTGGAGTGCGACGATAAGGGACAGCCCCATATATTTT. Amino acid sequence: CAWSATIRDSPIYF. The entire variable domain, with the rest obtained from reference TRBV30 and TRBJ1-3, is as follows: SQTIHQWPATLVQPVGSPLSLECTVEGTSNPNLYWYRQAAGRGLQLLFYSVGIGQISSEVPQNLSASRPQDRQFILSSKKLLLSDSGFYLCAWSATIRDSPIYFGEGSWLTVV.

This clone occurred a few times. Other DNA sequences in the same sample also yield this CDR3. V gene TRBV5-1 combines with J gene TRBJ1-3; tentatively, D is TRBD1 (5 bases). This CDR3 contains 14 residues. The germline V and J ends were trimmed by 4 bases and 0 bases, with 8 bases remaining between them. Germline CDR1 and CDR2: SGHRS and YFSETQ. CDR3 residues: CASSQGSSGNTIYF. CDR3 sequence (DNA): TGCGCCAGCAGCCAGGGTTCCTCTGGAAACACCATATATTTT.

The CDR3, as DNA: TGTGCCAGCAGCGTAAATGGGGCGGACAGCTACCCCTACGAGCAGTACTTC. Encoded protein: CASSVNGADSYPYEQYF. This rearrangement joins TRBV11-2 to TRBJ2-7, with D tentatively TRBD1 (6 bases). The germline V gene encodes CDR1 SGHAT and CDR2 FQNNGV. This CDR3 contains 17 residues. V was trimmed by 5 bases and J by 2 bases, leaving 22 bases between them.

This clone appeared a few times. The chain links TRBV7-9 to TRBJ2-7, with a possible D match to TRBD2 (6 bases). Trimming took 3 bases from V and 6 from J, leaving 15 bases between them. CDR3 length: 14 residues. The germline CDR1 and CDR2 sequences are SEHNR and FQNEAQ (reference sequence). The CDR3: CASSFGREFAEQYF. CDR3 sequence (DNA): TGTGCCAGCAGCTTTGGACGGGAGTTTGCCGAGCAGTACTTC. Using reference TRBV7-9 and TRBJ2-7 for the parts outside the CDR3, the full variable domain is DTGVSQNPRHKITKRGQNVTFRCDPISEHNRLYWYRQTLGQGPEFLTYFQNEAQLEKSRLLSDRFSAERPKGSFSTLEIQRTEQGDSAMYLCASSFGREFAEQYFGPGTRLTVT.

The V gene is TRBV5-1, the J gene TRBJ1-6, with 8 positions matching TRBD1. CDR3 length: 14 amino acids. CDR1 and CDR2 from the germline V gene are SGHRS and YFSETQ. J lost 5 bases, V lost 4 bases, and 2 bases had no gene match. This CDR3 is CASSAQGDNSPLHF. The CDR3, as DNA: TGCGCCAGCAGCGCACAGGGGGATAATTCACCCCTCCACTTT. The complete variable domain, with remaining parts taken from reference TRBV5-1 and TRBJ1-6, reads KAGVTQTPRYLIKTRGQQVTLSCSPISGHRSVSWYQQTPGQGLQFLFEYFSETQRNKGNFPGRFSGRQFSNSRSEMNVSTLELGDSALYLCASSAQGDNSPLHFGNGTRLTVT.

The V and J genes are TRBV19 and TRBJ1-1; possibly TRBD1 for D (6 bases). The germline V and J ends were trimmed by 5 bases and 4 bases, with 8 bases remaining between them. The germline CDR1 and CDR2 sequences are LNHDA and SQIVND (reference sequence). This CDR3 has 12 amino acids. Here the CDR3 reads CASSEQGTEAFF. As DNA, the CDR3 is TGTGCCAGTAGTGAACAGGGCACTGAAGCTTTCTTT.